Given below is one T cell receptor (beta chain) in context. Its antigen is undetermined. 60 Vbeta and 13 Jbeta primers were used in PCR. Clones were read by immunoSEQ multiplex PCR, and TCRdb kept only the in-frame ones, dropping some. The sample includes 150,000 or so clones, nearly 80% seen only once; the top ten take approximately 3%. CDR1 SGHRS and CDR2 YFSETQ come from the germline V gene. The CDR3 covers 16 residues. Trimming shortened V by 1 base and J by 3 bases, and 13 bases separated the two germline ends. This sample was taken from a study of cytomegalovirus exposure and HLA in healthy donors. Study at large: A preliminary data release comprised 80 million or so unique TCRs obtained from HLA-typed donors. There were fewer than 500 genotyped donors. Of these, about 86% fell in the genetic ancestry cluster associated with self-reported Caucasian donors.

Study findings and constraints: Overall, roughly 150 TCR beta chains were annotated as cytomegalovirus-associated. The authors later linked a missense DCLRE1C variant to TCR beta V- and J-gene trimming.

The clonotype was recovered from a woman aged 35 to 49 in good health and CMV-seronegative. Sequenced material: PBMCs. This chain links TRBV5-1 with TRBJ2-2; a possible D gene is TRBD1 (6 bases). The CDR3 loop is CASSLTTGADTGELFF. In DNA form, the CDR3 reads TGCGCCAGCAGCTTGACGACAGGTGCGGACACCGGGGAGCTGTTTTTT.